The rows below give T cell receptor beta chains drawn from one sample of a study of CD8+ T cells in alopecia areata. The assay was immunoSEQ multiplex PCR, and TCRdb's table has in-frame clones only and misses some. The profile covers fewer than 250,000 clones, with 30% to 40% appearing a single time and more than 0.4% taken by the ten largest. Sequenced here: CD4+ T cells sorted from blood, sampled around week 34, from a patient treated with tofacitinib. These receptors came from a human donor with alopecia areata. Both conserved end residues are part of each CDR3. Each record gives: V gene, clone size, J gene, D gene, CDR3 protein, CDR3 DNA. A D gene is named only where the DNA matches it firmly. The size of a clone is reported for some rows only, either as once, few or many, or as a class for expanded clones.

TRBV7-9	.	TRBJ1-4	.	CASSPGREKLFF	TGTGCCAGCAGCCCAGGGAGGGAAAAACTGTTTTTT
TRBV5-1	.	TRBJ2-1	.	CASRRDYNEQFF	TGCGCCAGCAGGCGGGACTACAATGAGCAGTTCTTC
TRBV6-6	.	TRBJ2-7	.	CASSGISMGGYEQYF	TGTGCCAGCAGTGGCATCAGCATGGGCGGCTACGAGCAGTACTTC
TRBV15	.	TRBJ2-3	TRBD2	CATSREAGLAGVADTQYF	TGTGCCACCAGCAGGGAGGCGGGACTAGCGGGAGTAGCAGATACGCAGTATTTT
TRBV29-1	.	TRBJ1-4	.	CSVAQATNEKLFF	TGCAGCGTTGCGCAAGCAACTAATGAAAAACTGTTTTTT
TRBV5-1	.	TRBJ2-7	.	CASSLQASSYEQYF	TGCGCCAGCAGCCTGCAGGCATCCAGCTACGAGCAGTACTTC
TRBV5-1	few	TRBJ2-5	.	CASSFVDRETQYF	TGCGCCAGCAGCTTTGTGGACCGAGAGACCCAGTACTTC
TRBV30	few	TRBJ1-2	.	CAWSDKGNYGYTF	TGTGCCTGGAGTGATAAAGGGAACTATGGCTACACCTTC
TRBV18	.	TRBJ1-5	.	CASSLGAQPTPQHF	TGTGCCAGCTCACTAGGGGCTCAACCAACGCCCCAGCATTTT
TRBV7-9	.	TRBJ2-7	TRBD1	CASSLGQGGYEQYF	TGTGCCAGCAGCCTGGGACAGGGGGGATACGAGCAGTACTTC
TRBV6-1	.	TRBJ2-3	.	CASSEQAPSSTDTQYF	TGTGCCAGCAGTGAGCAGGCTCCCTCTAGCACAGATACGCAGTATTTT
TRBV6-5	few	TRBJ2-7	.	CASRSRDGTRYEQYF	TGTGCCAGCAGAAGTCGGGACGGGACTCGCTACGAGCAGTACTTC
TRBV6-5	.	TRBJ2-7	.	CASRRPTGSYEQYF	TGTGCCAGCAGGCGTCCAACAGGGTCCTACGAGCAGTACTTC
TRBV7-9	.	TRBJ1-3	.	CASSNLQSSGNTIYF	TGTGCCAGCAGCAACCTACAGAGCTCTGGAAACACCATATATTTT
TRBV6-5	.	TRBJ1-1	.	CASSSQGNTEAFF	TGTGCCAGCAGTTCACAGGGGAACACTGAAGCTTTCTTT
TRBV19	.	TRBJ1-5	TRBD1	CASSTLDRGRGNQPQHF	TGTGCCAGTAGTACCTTGGACAGGGGACGAGGCAATCAGCCCCAGCATTTT
TRBV9	.	TRBJ2-3	.	CASSVAGPSTDTQYF	TGTGCCAGCAGCGTAGCGGGCCCTAGCACAGATACGCAGTATTTT
TRBV19	.	TRBJ2-1	.	CASSIGTMSNEQFF	TGTGCCAGTAGTATCGGGACAATGAGCAATGAGCAGTTCTTC
TRBV7-9	once	TRBJ1-5	.	CASHPGGDSNQPQHF	TGTGCCAGCCATCCAGGCGGGGATAGCAATCAGCCCCAGCATTTT
TRBV7-2	.	TRBJ2-1	TRBD1	CASSTRQGIYNEQFF	TGTGCCAGCAGCACCAGACAGGGGATTTACAATGAGCAGTTCTTC
TRBV5-1	.	TRBJ2-5	TRBD1	CASSTGQEETQYF	TGCGCCAGCAGCACGGGACAGGAAGAGACCCAGTACTTC
TRBV30	.	TRBJ2-3	TRBD2	CAWRFGLGTDTQYF	TGTGCCTGGAGGTTCGGACTAGGGACCGATACGCAGTATTTT
TRBV6-6	few	TRBJ2-7	TRBD2	CASSYSGLAGIYEQYF	TGTGCCAGCAGTTACTCGGGACTAGCGGGGATATACGAGCAGTACTTC
TRBV6-1	.	TRBJ1-5	.	CASIDGGRGNQPQHF	TGTGCCAGCATTGACGGCGGCAGGGGTAATCAGCCCCAGCATTTT
TRBV5-1	few	TRBJ2-5	.	CASSLGKNRETQYF	TGCGCCAGCAGCTTGGGAAAGAACAGAGAGACCCAGTACTTC
TRBV6-1	few	TRBJ2-2	TRBD1	CASSGLTGGFTGELFF	TGTGCCAGCAGTGGTTTAACAGGGGGTTTTACCGGGGAGCTGTTTTTT
TRBV11-1	.	TRBJ2-7	.	CASSLSRGLVYEQYF	TGTGCCAGCAGCCTGTCCAGGGGCTTAGTTTACGAGCAGTACTTC
TRBV29-1	.	TRBJ2-3	.	CSVDGGDRSTDTQYF	TGCAGCGTTGATGGGGGGGACAGGAGCACAGATACGCAGTATTTT